A single sample gave rise to the 3 T cell receptor beta chains below, sequenced in a study of blood T cells in healthy people across ages. A J-beta primer mix and a sample-barcoded 5' primer were used in a second PCR of roughly 7 to 12 cycles. TCRdb redid the calling of the 5' RACE reads with MiXCR, one entry per CDR3 protein. Of about 1.6 million distinct CDR3 sequences detected, 34% appear once; the ten largest clones hold approximately 10%. The sample comprised blood. The receptors originated from a woman in her twenties or thirties in good health.

The chain combines TRBV4-1 with TRBJ2-5, with 11 bases lining up with TRBD2. The DNA end favors TRBJ2-7, so the J call may be wrong. Germline V gene lookup returns CDR1 MGHRA and CDR2 YSYEKL. This CDR3 spans 16 amino acids. The CDR3, as DNA: TGCGCCAGCAGCCAAGTGGGGGGACTAGCGGACTACGAGCAGTACTTC. It is translated as CASSQVGGLADYEQYF.

V gene TRBV4-1 combines with J gene TRBJ1-3; D call uncertain. Germline-derived CDR1 and CDR2 are MGHRA and YSYEKL. V was cut by 0 bases and J by 0 bases, with 9 bases left in between. The CDR3 has 16 residues. The CDR3, as DNA: TGCGCCAGCAGCCAAGATGCGCAGTCCTCTGGAAACACCATATATTTT. Translating it yields CASSQDAQSSGNTIYF.

V is TRBV11-2 and J is TRBJ2-5; D remains ambiguous. Germline-derived CDR1 and CDR2 are SGHAT and FQNNGV. With 1 base removed from V and 4 bases from J, the gap between germline ends came to 13 bases. The CDR3 totals 15 residues. The CDR3 sequence is CASSLGRIFLETQYF. CDR3 bases: TGTGCCAGCAGCTTAGGCAGGATATTCCTAGAGACCCAGTACTTC.